The entry below describes one T cell receptor beta chain. What it binds is unknown. Other nucleotide sequences in the sample specify the same CDR3. These data come from a study of shared clonotypes between healthy human individuals. Study context: Three plates were used per donor for CD4 naive, three for CD4 memory, two for CD8 naive and one for CD8 memory.

CDR3 size: 15 residues. V was clipped by 0 bases and J by 1 base, with 10 bases between them. Germline lookup yields CDR1 SGDLS and CDR2 YYNGEE. Here immunoSEQ multiplex PCR was the method, and the copy in TCRdb shows in-frame clones only, minus some. The sample carries approximately 740,000 clones, about 91% recorded once. CD45RO-negative cells were positively selected for CCR7, leaving out terminally differentiated effector memory CD45RA+ cells. Study-wide points: Enrolling few donors narrowed the genetic and exposure-history diversity that was represented. Naive subsets generally had larger estimated richness than memory subsets.

This sequence joins TRBV9 and TRBJ2-5, with D uncertain. Sequencing was carried out using naive CD8+ T cells sorted from blood. The receptor was derived from a man aged 25-45 years in good health. Here the CDR3 DNA reads TGTGCCAGCAGCGTAGCCGGCCGAGCCCAAGAGACCCAGTACTTC. This sequence encodes CASSVAGRAQETQYF.